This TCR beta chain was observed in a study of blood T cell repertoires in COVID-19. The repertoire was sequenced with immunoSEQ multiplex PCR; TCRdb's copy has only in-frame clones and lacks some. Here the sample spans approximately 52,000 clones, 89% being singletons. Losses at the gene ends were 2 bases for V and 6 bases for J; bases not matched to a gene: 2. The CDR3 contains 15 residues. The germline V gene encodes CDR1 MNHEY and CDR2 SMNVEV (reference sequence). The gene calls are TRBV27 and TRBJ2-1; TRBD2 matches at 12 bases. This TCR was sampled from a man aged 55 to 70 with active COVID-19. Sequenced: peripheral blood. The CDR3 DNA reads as TGTGCCAGCAGTTTAACTAGCGGGAGGATCAATGAGCAGTTCTTC. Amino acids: CASSLTSGRINEQFF.